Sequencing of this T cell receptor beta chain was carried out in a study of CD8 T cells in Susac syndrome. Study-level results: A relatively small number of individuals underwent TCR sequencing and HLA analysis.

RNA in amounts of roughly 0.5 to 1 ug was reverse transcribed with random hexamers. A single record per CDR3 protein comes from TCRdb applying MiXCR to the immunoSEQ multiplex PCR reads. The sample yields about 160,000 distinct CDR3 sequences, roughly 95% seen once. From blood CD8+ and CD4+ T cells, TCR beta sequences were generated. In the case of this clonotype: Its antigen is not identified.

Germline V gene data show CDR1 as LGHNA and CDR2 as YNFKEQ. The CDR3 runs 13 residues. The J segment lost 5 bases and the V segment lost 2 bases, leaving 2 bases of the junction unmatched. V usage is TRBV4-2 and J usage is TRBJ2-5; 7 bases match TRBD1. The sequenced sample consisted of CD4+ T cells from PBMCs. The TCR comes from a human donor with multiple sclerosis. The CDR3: CASSQSGQETQYF. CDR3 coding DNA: TGTGCCAGCAGCCAATCGGGACAGGAGACCCAGTACTTC.